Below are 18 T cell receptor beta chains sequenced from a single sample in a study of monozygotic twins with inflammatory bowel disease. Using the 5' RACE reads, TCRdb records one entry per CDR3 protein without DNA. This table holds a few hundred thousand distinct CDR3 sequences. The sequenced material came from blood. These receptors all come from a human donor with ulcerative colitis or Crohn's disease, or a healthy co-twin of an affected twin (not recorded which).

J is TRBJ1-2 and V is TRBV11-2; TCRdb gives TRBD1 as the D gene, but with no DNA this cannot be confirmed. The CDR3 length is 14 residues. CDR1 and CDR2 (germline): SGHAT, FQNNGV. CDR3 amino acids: CASSPGQESYGYTF.

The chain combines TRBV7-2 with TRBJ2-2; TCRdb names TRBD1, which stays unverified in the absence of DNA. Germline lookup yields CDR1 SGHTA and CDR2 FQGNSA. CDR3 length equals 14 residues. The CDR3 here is CASRPTGVTGELFF.

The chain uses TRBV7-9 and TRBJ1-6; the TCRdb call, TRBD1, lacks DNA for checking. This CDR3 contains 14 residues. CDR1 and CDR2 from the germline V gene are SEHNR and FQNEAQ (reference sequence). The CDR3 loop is CASSSLQENSPLHF.

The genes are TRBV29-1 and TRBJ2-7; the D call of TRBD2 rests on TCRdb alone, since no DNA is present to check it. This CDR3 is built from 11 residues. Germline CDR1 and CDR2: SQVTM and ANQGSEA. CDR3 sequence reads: CSVGIGHEQYF.

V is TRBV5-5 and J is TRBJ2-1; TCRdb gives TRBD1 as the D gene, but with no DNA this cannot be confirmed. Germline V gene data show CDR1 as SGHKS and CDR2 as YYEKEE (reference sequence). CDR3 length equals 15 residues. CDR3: CASSSPGVSYNEQFF.

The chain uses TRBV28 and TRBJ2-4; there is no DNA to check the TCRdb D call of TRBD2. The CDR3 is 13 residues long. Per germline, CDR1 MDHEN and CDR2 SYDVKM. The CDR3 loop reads CASIPSGKNIQYF. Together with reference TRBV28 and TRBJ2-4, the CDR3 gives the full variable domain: DVKVTQSSRYLVKRTGEKVFLECVQDMDHENMFWYRQDPGLGLRLIYFSYDVKMKEKGDIPEGYSVSREKKERFSLILESASTNQTSMYLCASIPSGKNIQYFGAGTRLSVL.

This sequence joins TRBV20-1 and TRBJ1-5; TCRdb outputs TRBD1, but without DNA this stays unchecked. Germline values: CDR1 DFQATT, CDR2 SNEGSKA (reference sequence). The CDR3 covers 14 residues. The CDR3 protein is CSAAPGALDQPQHF.

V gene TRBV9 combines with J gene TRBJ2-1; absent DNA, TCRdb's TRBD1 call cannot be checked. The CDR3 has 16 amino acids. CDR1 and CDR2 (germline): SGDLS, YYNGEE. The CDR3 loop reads CASSPPGGHSYNEQFF. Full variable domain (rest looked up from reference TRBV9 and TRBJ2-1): DSGVTQTPKHLITATGQRVTLRCSPRSGDLSVYWYQQSLDQGLQFLIQYYNGEERAKGNILERFSAQQFPDLHSELNLSSLELGDSALYFCASSPPGGHSYNEQFFGPGTRLTVL.

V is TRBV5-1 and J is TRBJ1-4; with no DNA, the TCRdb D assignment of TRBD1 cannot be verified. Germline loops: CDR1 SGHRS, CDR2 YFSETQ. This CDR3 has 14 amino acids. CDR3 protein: CASSVGPLNEKLFF.

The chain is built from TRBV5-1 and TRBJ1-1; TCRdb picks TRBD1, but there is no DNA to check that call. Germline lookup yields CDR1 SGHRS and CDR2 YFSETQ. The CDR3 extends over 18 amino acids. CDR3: CASSSSPGQGAENTEAFF. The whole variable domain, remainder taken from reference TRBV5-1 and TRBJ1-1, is KAGVTQTPRYLIKTRGQQVTLSCSPISGHRSVSWYQQTPGQGLQFLFEYFSETQRNKGNFPGRFSGRQFSNSRSEMNVSTLELGDSALYLCASSSSPGQGAENTEAFFGQGTRLTVV.

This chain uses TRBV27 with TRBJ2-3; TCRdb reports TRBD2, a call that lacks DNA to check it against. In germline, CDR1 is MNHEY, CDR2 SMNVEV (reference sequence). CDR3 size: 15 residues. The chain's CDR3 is CASQRGTSGTDTQYF.

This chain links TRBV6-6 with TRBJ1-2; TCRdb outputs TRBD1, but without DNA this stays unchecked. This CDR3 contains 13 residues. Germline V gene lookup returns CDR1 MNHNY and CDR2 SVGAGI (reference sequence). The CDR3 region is CATSAPGGYGYTF.

CDR3 loop: CASSPRATNEKLFF. The chain has TRBV7-2 and TRBJ1-4. The CDR3 is made up of 14 amino acids. Germline V gene data show CDR1 as SGHTA and CDR2 as FQGNSA.

CDR3 sequence: CASSLEGRENQPQHF. This chain connects TRBV5-1 to TRBJ1-5. This CDR3 spans 15 amino acids. CDR1 and CDR2 (germline): SGHRS, YFSETQ.

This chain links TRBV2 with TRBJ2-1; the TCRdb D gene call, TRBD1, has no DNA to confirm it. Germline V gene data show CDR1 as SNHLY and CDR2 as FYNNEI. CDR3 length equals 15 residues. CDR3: CASSLDSNKGNEQFF.

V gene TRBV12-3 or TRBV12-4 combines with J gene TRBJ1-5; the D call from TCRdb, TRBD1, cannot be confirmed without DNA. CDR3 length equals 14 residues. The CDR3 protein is CASSTTGGNQPQHF.

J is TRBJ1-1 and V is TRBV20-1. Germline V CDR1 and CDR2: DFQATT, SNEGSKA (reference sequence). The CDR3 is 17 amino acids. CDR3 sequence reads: CSAQAVSGFFSYTEAFF.

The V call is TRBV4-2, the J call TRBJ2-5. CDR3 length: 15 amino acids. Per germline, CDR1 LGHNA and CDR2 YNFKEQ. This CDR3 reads CASSQDYGVSETQYF.